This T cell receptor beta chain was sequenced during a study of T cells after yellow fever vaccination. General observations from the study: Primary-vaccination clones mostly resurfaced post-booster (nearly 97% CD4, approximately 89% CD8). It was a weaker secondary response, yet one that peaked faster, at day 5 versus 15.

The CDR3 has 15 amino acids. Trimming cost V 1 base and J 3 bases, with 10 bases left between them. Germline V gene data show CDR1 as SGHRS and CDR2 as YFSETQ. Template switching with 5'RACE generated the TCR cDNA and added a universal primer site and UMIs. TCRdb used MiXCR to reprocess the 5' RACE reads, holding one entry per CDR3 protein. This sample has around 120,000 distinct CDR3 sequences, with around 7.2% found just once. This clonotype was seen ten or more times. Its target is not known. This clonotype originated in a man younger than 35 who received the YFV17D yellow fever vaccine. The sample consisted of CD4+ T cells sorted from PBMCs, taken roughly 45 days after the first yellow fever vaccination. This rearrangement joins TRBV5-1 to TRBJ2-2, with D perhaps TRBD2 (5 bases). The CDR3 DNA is TGCGCCAGCAGCTTGACCGGCGGGTACACCGGGGAGCTGTTTTTT. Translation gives CASSLTGGYTGELFF.